This T cell receptor beta chain is drawn from a study of Ad26.COV2.S vaccination and SARS-CoV-2 variants. Broader study findings: An underestimation of total T cell responses may have resulted from the TCR breadth and depth analyses. Vaccine recipients had higher spike-specific TCR breadth than placebo recipients.

This clone has only a few counts. What it recognizes is unknown. V shed 5 bases, J shed 1 base, and the junction held 5 bases outside the gene matches. This CDR3 has 15 residues. Germline-derived CDR1 and CDR2 are SNHLY and FYNNEI. Repertoires were generated with immunoSEQ multiplex PCR, while TCRdb's copy carries only in-frame clones and drops some. The data contain roughly 140,000 clones, just over 85% of them singletons. The material sequenced was peripheral blood, taken after recovery from COVID-19. The TCR was taken from a human donor who had recovered from COVID-19. V and J are TRBV2 and TRBJ2-7, with 10 bases that match TRBD2. The CDR3 DNA reads TGTGCCAGCAGTCTCGGACTAGCGGAATCCTACGAGCAGTACTTC. Protein: CASSLGLAESYEQYF.